This TCR beta chain derives from a study of response to subunit inactivated influenza vaccine. V lost 3 bases and J 2 bases, leaving 14 bases between the germline ends. CDR1 is GTSNPN, CDR2 SVGIG, per germline (reference sequence). The CDR3 consists of 14 residues. Study results and limitations: Each seasonal influenza vaccination recruits few new T cells, the authors suggested.

This clonotype was seen many times. Its target is unknown. One entry per CDR3 protein results from TCRdb running MiXCR on the RT-PCR reads. Altogether hundreds of thousands of distinct CDR3 sequences are present, 7.6% being singletons, with the ten largest covering approximately 13%. The chain employs TRBV30 and TRBJ2-7; possibly TRBD2 for D (6 bases). This sample comprised PBMCs from blood, obtained 23 to 25 months after vaccination. The source of this sequence is a man aged 50 to 69 who received an inactivated influenza vaccine. The CDR3 bases are TGTGCCTGGAGCGGGACTCTGAGGCCCTACGAGCAGTACTTC. It is translated as CAWSGTLRPYEQYF.